The 22 T cell receptor beta chains in this list originate from one sample, sequenced in a study of CD8+CD57+ T cells in acquired aplastic anemia. TCR beta VDJ and CDR3 were profiled, and genomic DNA was the template. TCRdb re-derived calls from the reads in MiXCR, one entry per CDR3 protein. The sample holds some 210,000 distinct CDR3 sequences, roughly 57% seen once. The specimen was sorted CD4+, CD8+, or CD8+CD57+ T cells (not recorded which) from PBMCs. These receptors came from a human donor in good health.

This clonotype was recorded once. The chain uses TRBV6-4 and TRBJ2-3; TRBD2 agrees at 9 bases. The J segment lost 5 bases and the V segment lost 6 bases, leaving 12 bases of the junction unmatched. Germline lookup yields CDR1 MRHNA and CDR2 SNTAGT. CDR3 length: 16 residues. The CDR3 region is CASSAGSGGRGDTQYF. CDR3 nucleotides: TGTGCCAGCAGCGCGGGGAGCGGGGGGAGGGGAGATACGCAGTATTTT.

The gene calls are TRBV7-3 and TRBJ2-3, with 10 positions matching TRBD2. Germline V gene sequence: CDR1 SGHTA, CDR2 FQGTGA. The CDR3 covers 16 residues. With 5 bases clipped from V and 3 bases from J, the junction kept 8 bases outside the gene matches. The CDR3 sequence: CASSPSGTSVTDTQYF. In DNA form, the CDR3 reads TGTGCCAGCAGCCCCTCCGGGACTAGCGTAACAGATACGCAGTATTTT.

This rearrangement joins TRBV2 to TRBJ1-2; D is perhaps TRBD1 (6 bases). The CDR3 totals 12 residues. CDR1 and CDR2 from the germline V gene are SNHLY and FYNNEI. V lost 6 bases to trimming and J lost 4 bases, with 9 bases between them. The CDR3 reads CASRVGGYGYTF. Here the CDR3 DNA reads TGTGCCAGCAGAGTAGGGGGCTATGGCTACACCTTC.

This clonotype was counted many times. This chain links TRBV6-1 with TRBJ1-1, with D perhaps TRBD1 (5 bases). This CDR3 region has 16 residues. Trimming took 6 bases from V and 4 from J, leaving 21 bases between them. CDR1 and CDR2 (germline): MNHNS, SASEGT. The CDR3 sequence is CASRAGTYVYATEAFF. The DNA of the CDR3 is TGTGCCAGCAGGGCCGGGACCTACGTATATGCCACTGAAGCTTTCTTT.

V gene TRBV7-6 combines with J gene TRBJ2-7, with TRBD1 matching over 7 bases. Germline V gene data show CDR1 as SGHVS and CDR2 as FNYEAQ. With 5 bases clipped from V and 3 bases from J, the junction kept 13 bases outside the gene matches. The CDR3 covers 16 residues. The CDR3 is CASSVRTGTAYYEQYF. DNA for the CDR3: TGTGCCAGCAGCGTACGAACCGGGACAGCTTACTACGAGCAGTACTTC.

The chain combines TRBV2 with TRBJ2-2; D is possibly TRBD1 (5 bases). This CDR3 has 15 amino acids. Germline CDR1 is SNHLY and CDR2 is FYNNEI. The V and J ends lost 1 base and 0 bases respectively, with 6 bases between them. This chain's CDR3 is CASSEVRANTGELFF. For the CDR3, the DNA is TGTGCCAGCAGTGAAGTCAGGGCGAACACCGGGGAGCTGTTTTTT.

The rearrangement joins TRBV19 to TRBJ1-5; D remains unclear. Trimming removed 7 bases at V and 2 bases at J, with 12 bases between. Germline CDR1 is LNHDA and CDR2 is SQIVND (reference sequence). The CDR3 is 14 amino acids. CDR3 residues: CASKTAWGNQPQHF. For the CDR3, the DNA is TGTGCCAGTAAGACTGCTTGGGGCAATCAGCCCCAGCATTTT.

The chain uses TRBV2 and TRBJ1-2; D unclear. Germline V lookup: CDR1 SNHLY, CDR2 FYNNEI. Trimming removed 6 bases at V and 6 bases at J, with 14 bases between. The CDR3 has 13 amino acids. CDR3 sequence (DNA): TGTGCCAGCAGAACCTTCCGCGGAGATGGCTACACCTTC. Amino acid sequence: CASRTFRGDGYTF.

This clonotype came up once. The V call is TRBV2, the J call TRBJ2-3; no clear D gene. The CDR3 has 10 residues. CDR1 SNHLY and CDR2 FYNNEI come from the germline V gene. The V gene lost 8 bases and the J gene lost 7 bases, with 7 bases spanning the gap. The CDR3 protein is CASLGNTQYF. CDR3 sequence (DNA): TGTGCCAGCTTAGGGAATACGCAGTATTTT.

The chain uses TRBV7-9 and TRBJ1-6; 12 bases map to TRBD1. This CDR3 comprises 16 residues. V shed 4 bases and J 8 bases; nucleotides not matched to a gene: 6. The germline V gene has CDR1 SEHNR and CDR2 FQNEAQ (reference sequence). CDR3 DNA sequence: TGTGCCAGCAGCTCCGGGACAGGGGGCATGTATTCACCCCTCCACTTT. Amino acid sequence: CASSSGTGGMYSPLHF. The full variable domain, completed using reference TRBV7-9 and TRBJ1-6, is DTGVSQNPRHKITKRGQNVTFRCDPISEHNRLYWYRQTLGQGPEFLTYFQNEAQLEKSRLLSDRFSAERPKGSFSTLEIQRTEQGDSAMYLCASSSGTGGMYSPLHFGNGTRLTVT.

This chain connects TRBV27 to TRBJ1-5; D is uncertain. V lost 2 bases and J lost 7, with 12 bases in between. Germline CDR1 is MNHEY and CDR2 is SMNVEV (reference sequence). This CDR3 comprises 14 residues. The CDR3 DNA is TGTGCCAGCAGTTTAGTAGGCGGAAGCCAGCCCCAGCATTTT. Its translation: CASSLVGGSQPQHF.

This clonotype came up many times. This chain links TRBV18 with TRBJ2-7; the D gene is possibly TRBD2 (5 bases). V was shortened by 0 bases and J by 4 bases, with 7 bases between the two germline ends. CDR3 size: 13 residues. Germline-derived CDR1 and CDR2 are KGHSH and LQKENI. In DNA, the CDR3 is TGTGCCAGCTCACCACCCGGGATATACGAGCAGTACTTC. Residues: CASSPPGIYEQYF.

The rearrangement joins TRBV5-1 to TRBJ2-7; 7 nucleotides line up with TRBD2. Trimming removed 4 bases from V and 2 bases from J; junction bases left unmatched: 9. The CDR3 runs 15 residues. CDR1 and CDR2 (germline): SGHRS, YFSETQ. CDR3: CASSTARGSTYEQYF. CDR3 nucleotide sequence: TGCGCCAGCAGCACGGCTCGCGGGAGTACCTACGAGCAGTACTTC. The complete variable domain, with remaining parts taken from reference TRBV5-1 and TRBJ2-7, reads KAGVTQTPRYLIKTRGQQVTLSCSPISGHRSVSWYQQTPGQGLQFLFEYFSETQRNKGNFPGRFSGRQFSNSRSEMNVSTLELGDSALYLCASSTARGSTYEQYFGPGTRLTVT.

This clonotype was counted at least ten times. CDR3 bases: TGCGCCAGCAGCTTGGGGACGGAGGAGTACTTC. This sequence encodes CASSLGTEEYF. The V gene is TRBV5-1, the J gene TRBJ2-7, with D tentatively TRBD2 (5 bases). V gave up 0 bases and J gave up 11 bases, with 9 bases separating them. The CDR3 loop spans 11 amino acids. Germline lookup yields CDR1 SGHRS and CDR2 YFSETQ.

The chain uses TRBV2 and TRBJ2-7; no clear D. The CDR3 loop spans 14 amino acids. CDR1 and CDR2 from the germline V gene are SNHLY and FYNNEI. V was pared by 5 bases and J by 4 bases, with 15 bases between. CDR3 coding DNA: TGTGCCAGCAGTTCCCTGGTGGAAATGTACGAGCAGTACTTC. Translation gives CASSSLVEMYEQYF.

V and J are TRBV7-3 and TRBJ2-7; the D is unclear. V shed 0 bases and J shed 2 bases, with 11 bases lying between them. Per the germline V gene, CDR1 is SGHTA and CDR2 is FQGTGA. The CDR3 loop spans 15 amino acids. CDR3 DNA: TGTGCCAGCAGCTTAACGTGGACGGACGCCTACGAGCAGTACTTC. Protein product: CASSLTWTDAYEQYF.

As DNA, the CDR3 is TGTGCCAGTAGTATCACTGCTGGTGCCAATGAGCAGTTCTTC. It encodes CASSITAGANEQFF. The genes are TRBV19 and TRBJ2-1; D remains unclear. This CDR3 spans 14 amino acids. The V and J ends lost 3 bases and 6 bases respectively, with 12 bases between them. Germline loops: CDR1 LNHDA, CDR2 SQIVND (reference sequence). Looking up the rest from reference TRBV19 and TRBJ2-1 gives the full variable domain: DGGITQSPKYLFRKEGQNVTLSCEQNLNHDAMYWYRQDPGQGLRLIYYSQIVNDFQKGDIAEGYSVSREKKESFPLTVTSAQKNPTAFYLCASSITAGANEQFFGPGTRLTVL.

This chain joins TRBV24-1 and TRBJ2-1; D may be TRBD1 (6 bases). V lost 3 bases, J lost 5 bases, and 13 bases lay in between. This CDR3 is built from 15 residues. The germline gives CDR1 KGHDR, CDR2 SFDVKD. CDR3 residues: CATSDPRTVNNEQFF. The CDR3 DNA sequence: TGTGCCACCAGTGATCCCCGGACAGTCAACAATGAGCAGTTCTTC.

J is TRBJ2-2 and V is TRBV25-1; a possible D gene is TRBD2 (6 bases). Germline V gene data show CDR1 as MGHDK and CDR2 as SYGVNS. Trimming pared 7 bases from V and 2 bases from J, leaving 11 bases between. This CDR3 has 14 amino acids. The CDR3 bases are TGTGCCAGCACCGTTGCGGGAAACACCGGGGAGCTGTTTTTT. Translated, it gives CASTVAGNTGELFF.

This sequence joins TRBV5-5 and TRBJ1-4, with 10 positions matching TRBD1. Trimming cost V 4 bases and J 8 bases; bases outside gene matches: 5. Per the germline V gene, CDR1 is SGHKS and CDR2 is YYEKEE (reference sequence). This CDR3 region has 14 residues. The CDR3 DNA reads TGTGCCAGCAGCGATGGACAGGGGGGAGAAAAACTGTTTTTT. Translation: CASSDGQGGEKLFF. The whole variable domain, remainder taken from reference TRBV5-5 and TRBJ1-4, is DAGVTQSPTHLIKTRGQQVTLRCSPISGHKSVSWYQQVLGQGPQFIFQYYEKEERGRGNFPDRFSARQFPNYSSELNVNALLLGDSALYLCASSDGQGGEKLFFGSGTQLSVL.

This chain links TRBV20-1 with TRBJ2-1; D is unclear. Trimming left V 3 bases short and J 5 bases short, with 8 bases between. CDR1 is DFQATT, CDR2 SNEGSKA, per germline (reference sequence). There are 12 residues in the CDR3. The CDR3 DNA reads TGCAGTGCTAGCAGACCAAACAATGAGCAGTTCTTC. It translates to CSASRPNNEQFF.

This clonotype was detected only once. The J gene is TRBJ2-1, the V gene TRBV20-1; TRBD1 matches 8 bases. Per the germline V gene, CDR1 is DFQATT and CDR2 is SNEGSKA (reference sequence). Unmatched junction bases numbered 7, after V lost 6 bases and J lost 9 bases. The CDR3 runs 12 residues. The CDR3 loop reads CSAVDRVSEQFF. The CDR3 DNA reads as TGCAGTGCAGTGGACAGGGTGAGTGAGCAGTTCTTC.